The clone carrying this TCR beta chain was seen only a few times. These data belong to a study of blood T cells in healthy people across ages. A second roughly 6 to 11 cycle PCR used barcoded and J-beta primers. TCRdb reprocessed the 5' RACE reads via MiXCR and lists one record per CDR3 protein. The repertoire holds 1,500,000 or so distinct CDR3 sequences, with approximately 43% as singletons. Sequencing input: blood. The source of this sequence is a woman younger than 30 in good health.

The CDR3 region has the DNA TGCAGTGCTAGAGACCCGATCGCAAATCAGCCCCAGCATTTT. It codes for CSARDPIANQPQHF. This chain joins TRBV20-1 and TRBJ1-5; D is unclear. V was cut by 0 bases and J by 4 bases, with 10 bases left in between. The CDR3 is 14 amino acids. The germline V gene has CDR1 DFQATT and CDR2 SNEGSKA (reference sequence).